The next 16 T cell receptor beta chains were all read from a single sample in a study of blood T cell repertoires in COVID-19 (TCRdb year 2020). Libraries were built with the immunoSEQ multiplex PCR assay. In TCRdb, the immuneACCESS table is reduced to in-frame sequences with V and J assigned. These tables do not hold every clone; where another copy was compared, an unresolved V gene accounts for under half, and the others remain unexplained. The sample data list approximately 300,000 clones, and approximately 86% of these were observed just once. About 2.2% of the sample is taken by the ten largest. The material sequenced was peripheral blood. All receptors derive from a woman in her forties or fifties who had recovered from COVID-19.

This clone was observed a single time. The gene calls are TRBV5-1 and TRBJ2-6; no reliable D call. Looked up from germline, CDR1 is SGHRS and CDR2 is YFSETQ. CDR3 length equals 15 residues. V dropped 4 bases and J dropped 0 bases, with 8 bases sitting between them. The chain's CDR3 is CASSPYSSGANVLTF. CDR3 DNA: TGCGCCAGCAGCCCCTACAGCTCTGGGGCCAACGTCCTGACTTTC.

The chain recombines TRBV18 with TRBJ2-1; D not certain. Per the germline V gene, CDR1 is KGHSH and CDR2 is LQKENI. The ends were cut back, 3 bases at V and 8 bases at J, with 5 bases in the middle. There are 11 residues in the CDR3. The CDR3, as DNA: TGTGCCAGCTCACCCTTCGATGAGCAGTTCTTC. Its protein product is CASSPFDEQFF.

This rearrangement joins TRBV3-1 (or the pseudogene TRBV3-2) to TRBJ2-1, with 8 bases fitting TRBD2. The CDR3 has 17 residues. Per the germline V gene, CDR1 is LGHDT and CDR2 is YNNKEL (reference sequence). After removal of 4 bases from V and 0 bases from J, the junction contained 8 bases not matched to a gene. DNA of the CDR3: TGTGCCAGCAGCCTCCTAGCGGGCCCTAGCTCCTACAATGAGCAGTTCTTC. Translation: CASSLLAGPSSYNEQFF.

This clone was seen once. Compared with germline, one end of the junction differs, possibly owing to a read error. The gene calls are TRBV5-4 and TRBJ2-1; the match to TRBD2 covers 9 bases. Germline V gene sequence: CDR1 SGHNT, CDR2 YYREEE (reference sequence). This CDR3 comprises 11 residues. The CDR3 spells CASSRTSDQVF. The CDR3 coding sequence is TGTGCCAGCAGCCGGACTAGCGATCAGGTCTTC.

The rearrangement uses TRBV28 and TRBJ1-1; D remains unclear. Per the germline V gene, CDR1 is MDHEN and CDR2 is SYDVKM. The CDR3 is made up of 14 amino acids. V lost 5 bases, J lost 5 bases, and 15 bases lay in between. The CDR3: CASSTPGGGTEAFF. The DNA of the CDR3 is TGTGCCAGCAGTACCCCGGGAGGTGGTACTGAAGCTTTCTTT.

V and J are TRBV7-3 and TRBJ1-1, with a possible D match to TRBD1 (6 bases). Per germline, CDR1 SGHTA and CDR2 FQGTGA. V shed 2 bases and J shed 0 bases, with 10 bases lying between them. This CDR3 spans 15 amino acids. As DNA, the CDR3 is TGTGCCAGCAGCTTACAGGGGCTATTGAACACTGAAGCTTTCTTT. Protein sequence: CASSLQGLLNTEAFF.

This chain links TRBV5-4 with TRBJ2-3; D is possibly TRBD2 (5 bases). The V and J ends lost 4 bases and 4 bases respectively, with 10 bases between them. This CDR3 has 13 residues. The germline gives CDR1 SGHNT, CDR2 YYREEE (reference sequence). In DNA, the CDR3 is TGTGCCAGCAGCCAGTCCGGGGCAGATACGCAGTATTTT. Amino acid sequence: CASSQSGADTQYF.

The CDR3, as DNA: TGTGCCAGCAGTTTAGGCCTGGCAGGGTGGGGAAACACCATATATTTT. Its translation: CASSLGLAGWGNTIYF. The V and J genes are TRBV28 and TRBJ1-3; tentative D call: TRBD1 (5 bases). CDR3 length: 16 amino acids. The V and J ends lost 2 bases and 4 bases respectively, with 15 bases between them. Germline CDR1 and CDR2: MDHEN and SYDVKM.

The CDR3 region is CASSLGVIGYEQYF. CDR3 nucleotide sequence: TGTGCCAGCAGCCTGGGAGTTATTGGGTACGAGCAGTACTTC. The chain links TRBV7-8 to TRBJ2-7; maybe TRBD2 (5 bases). Germline V gene sequence: CDR1 SGHVS, CDR2 FQNEAQ. V gave up 5 bases and J gave up 4 bases, with 15 bases separating them. The CDR3 contains 14 residues.

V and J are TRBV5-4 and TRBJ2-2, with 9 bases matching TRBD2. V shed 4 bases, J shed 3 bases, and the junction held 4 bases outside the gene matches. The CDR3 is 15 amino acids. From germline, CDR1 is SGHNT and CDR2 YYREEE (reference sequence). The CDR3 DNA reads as TGTGCCAGCAGCCAGTTAGCGGGGGACACCGGGGAGCTGTTTTTT. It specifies CASSQLAGDTGELFF.

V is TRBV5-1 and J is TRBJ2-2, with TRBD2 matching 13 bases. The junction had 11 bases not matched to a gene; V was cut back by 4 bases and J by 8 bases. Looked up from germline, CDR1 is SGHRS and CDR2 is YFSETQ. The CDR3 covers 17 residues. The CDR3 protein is CASSRTSGSRVPGELFF. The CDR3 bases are TGCGCCAGCAGCCGGACTAGCGGGAGTAGGGTACCGGGGGAGCTGTTTTTT.

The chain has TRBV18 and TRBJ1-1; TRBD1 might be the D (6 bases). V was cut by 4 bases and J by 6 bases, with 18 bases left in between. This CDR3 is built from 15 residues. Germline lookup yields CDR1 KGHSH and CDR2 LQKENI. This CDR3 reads CASSLVGGRGAEAFF. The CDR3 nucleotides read TGTGCCAGCTCACTAGTGGGGGGGCGTGGAGCTGAAGCTTTCTTT.

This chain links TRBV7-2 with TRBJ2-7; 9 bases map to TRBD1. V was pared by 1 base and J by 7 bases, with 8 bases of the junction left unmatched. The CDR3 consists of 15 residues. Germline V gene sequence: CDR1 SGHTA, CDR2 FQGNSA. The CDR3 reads CASSLDGDRVREQYF. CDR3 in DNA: TGTGCCAGCAGCTTAGATGGGGACAGGGTACGAGAGCAGTACTTC.

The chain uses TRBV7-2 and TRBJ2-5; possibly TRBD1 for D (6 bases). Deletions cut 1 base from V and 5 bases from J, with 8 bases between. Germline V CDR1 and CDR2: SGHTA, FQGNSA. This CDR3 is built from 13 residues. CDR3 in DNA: TGTGCCAGCAGCTTAGGGGGGCGGGAGACCCAGTACTTC. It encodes CASSLGGRETQYF.

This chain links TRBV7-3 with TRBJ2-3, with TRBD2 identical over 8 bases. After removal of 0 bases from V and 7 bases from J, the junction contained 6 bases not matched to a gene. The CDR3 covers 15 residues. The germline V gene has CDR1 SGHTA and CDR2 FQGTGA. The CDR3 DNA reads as TGTGCCAGCAGCTTAACGGGACTAGGGAGAAATACGCAGTATTTT. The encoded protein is CASSLTGLGRNTQYF.

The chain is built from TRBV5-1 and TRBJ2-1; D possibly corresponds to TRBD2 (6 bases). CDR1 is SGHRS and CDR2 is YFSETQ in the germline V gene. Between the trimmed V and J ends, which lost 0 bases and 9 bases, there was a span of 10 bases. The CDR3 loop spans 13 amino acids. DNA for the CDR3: TGCGCCAGCAGCTTGGCGGGGGTTAGTGAGCAGTTCTTC. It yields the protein CASSLAGVSEQFF. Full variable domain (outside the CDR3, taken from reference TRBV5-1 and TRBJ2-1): KAGVTQTPRYLIKTRGQQVTLSCSPISGHRSVSWYQQTPGQGLQFLFEYFSETQRNKGNFPGRFSGRQFSNSRSEMNVSTLELGDSALYLCASSLAGVSEQFFGPGTRLTVL.